The T cell receptor beta chain under discussion was sequenced for a study of cytomegalovirus exposure and HLA in healthy donors. Study context: Unique TCRs from HLA-typed donors, around 79 million of them, were held in an early data release.

The PCR contained 60 Vbeta and 13 Jbeta primers. Libraries were prepared by immunoSEQ multiplex PCR; TCRdb keeps only in-frame clonotypes and omits some of them. The sample consists of some 190,000 clones, roughly 80% of them appearing once. Germline trimming cut 7 bases from V and 1 base from J; bases unmatched to any gene: 1. The CDR3 has 11 residues. Germline lookup yields CDR1 SQVTM and CDR2 ANQGSEA. The sample was PBMCs. The receptor's source is a middle-aged man in good health and CMV-seronegative. This chain joins TRBV29-1 and TRBJ2-7; 7 bases fit TRBD1. CDR3 sequence reads: CSGGQSYEQYF. The CDR3 DNA sequence: TGCAGCGGGGGACAGTCCTACGAGCAGTACTTC.